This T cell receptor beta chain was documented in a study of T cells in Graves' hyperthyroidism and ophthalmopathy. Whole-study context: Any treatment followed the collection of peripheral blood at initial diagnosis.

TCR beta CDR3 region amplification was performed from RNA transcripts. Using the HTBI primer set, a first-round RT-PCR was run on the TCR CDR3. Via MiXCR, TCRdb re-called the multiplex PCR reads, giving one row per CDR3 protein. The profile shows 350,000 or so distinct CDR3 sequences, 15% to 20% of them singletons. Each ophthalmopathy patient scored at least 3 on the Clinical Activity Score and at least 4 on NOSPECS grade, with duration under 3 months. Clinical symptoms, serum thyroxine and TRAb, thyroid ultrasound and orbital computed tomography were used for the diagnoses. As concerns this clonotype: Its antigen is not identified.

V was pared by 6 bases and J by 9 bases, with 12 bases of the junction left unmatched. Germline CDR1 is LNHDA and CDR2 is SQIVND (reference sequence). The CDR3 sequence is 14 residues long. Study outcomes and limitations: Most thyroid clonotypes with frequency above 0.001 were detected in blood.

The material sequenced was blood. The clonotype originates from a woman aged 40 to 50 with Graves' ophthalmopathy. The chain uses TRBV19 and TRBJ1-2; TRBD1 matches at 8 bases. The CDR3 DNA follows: TGTGCCAGTAGGCGTGGACAGGGACGAACTAGCTACACCTTC. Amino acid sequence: CASRRGQGRTSYTF.